This T cell receptor (beta chain) was documented in a study of identical twins. TCRdb reprocessed the 5' RACE reads with MiXCR, giving one entry per CDR3 protein. The sample lists 1.5 million to 2 million distinct CDR3 sequences, 32% occurring once. Each donor (without exception) was a healthy Caucasian. The germline V and J ends were trimmed by 0 bases and 2 bases, with 11 bases remaining between them. CDR1 is LGHDT and CDR2 is YNNKEL in the germline V gene (reference sequence). CDR3 length: 15 residues. This TCR was recovered from a newborn girl in good health. The sequenced sample was cord blood. The J gene is TRBJ2-7, the V gene TRBV3-1; D is uncertain. The CDR3 DNA reads TGTGCCAGCAGCCAAGACCATAGCAGGACCTACGAGCAGTACTTC. Its translation is CASSQDHSRTYEQYF.